The clone carrying this T cell receptor beta chain was counted only a few times. Its antigen is as yet unknown. CDR1 is LNHNV and CDR2 is YYDKDF in the germline V gene (reference sequence). The CDR3 loop spans 15 amino acids. V gave up 1 base and J gave up 9 bases; unmatched junction bases: 3. Sequencing of cultured CD4+ T cell DNA used the Oncomine TCR Beta short-read assay. TCRdb reanalysed the PCR reads using MiXCR and keeps one entry per CDR3 protein. The sample has several thousand distinct CDR3 sequences; 51% are singletons. Specified treatment: approximately 11-day PBMC culture with coronavirus spike peptide pools or control peptides (ViraFEST assay). The culture of roughly 2 million PBMCs per well included approximately 10 IU/ml IL-2 and about 9.9 ug/ml peptide pools. Isolation of CD4+ T cells by negative selection took place after nine to ten days of culture. This sample was taken from a study of vaccination and CD4 T cells after COVID-19. Study overall: Overlapping spike peptides of SARS-CoV-2, HCoV-NL63, HCoV-OC43 and HCoV-229E stimulated the cells.

Overall study results and limits: Apart from involving relatively few convalescent patients, the work omitted early post-infection timepoints.

The TCR originated in a human donor who had recovered from COVID-19. The chain uses TRBV15 and TRBJ1-6; 10 bases align to TRBD1. The sequenced sample was CD4+ T cells from blood, cultured in vitro. CDR3 DNA sequence: TGTGCCACCAGCAGAGGGGGACAGGGGATTTCACCCCTCCACTTT. Amino acid sequence: CATSRGGQGISPLHF.